This TCR beta chain is from a study of blood T cell repertoires in COVID-19. Study context: The cDNA or gDNA used as material had been derived from T cells, B-cell-depleted T cells, or PBMCs.

Authors' data handling: Researchers report that nucleated cell counts were estimated from reference gene primer amplification. TCRdb keeps only in-frame clones here, not all; method: immunoSEQ multiplex PCR. V and J calls and clone size follow that table, whereas D and trimming were derived from the DNA. The table shows hundreds of thousands of clones, with about 88% occurring only once. The CDR3 extends over 14 amino acids. CDR1 is KGHDR and CDR2 is SFDVKD in the germline V gene. Trimming pared 5 bases from V and 7 bases from J, leaving 14 bases between. The V and J genes are TRBV24-1 and TRBJ1-5, with a tentative D call TRBD1 (6 bases). This sequence was found in a woman aged 40 to 50 who had recovered from COVID-19. Sequenced input: peripheral blood. In DNA, the CDR3 is TGTGCCACCAGTGGAGGGGGGGAAGAGCAGCCCCAGCATTTT. This gives the protein CATSGGGEEQPQHF.